This TCR beta chain was identified during a study of shared clonotypes between healthy human individuals. Overall study: Samples came from two female and a few male donors aged 18 to 49.

Naive CD8 cells lacked CD45RO and underwent positive selection for CCR7, leaving out terminally differentiated effector memory CD45RA+ cells. Produced via immunoSEQ multiplex PCR; TCRdb's table is partial and in-frame only. This table holds about 2.1 million clones, about 92% found once. The sample comprised naive CD8+ T cells from PBMCs. This receptor was obtained from a man between 18 and 35 years old in good health. Some clones in this sample may be carry-over from other donors' samples.

The CDR3 DNA reads as TGTGCCAGTGTCCCGGGGGGCAAGACTGAAGCTTTCTTT. Translation gives CASVPGGKTEAFF. The gene calls are TRBV19 and TRBJ1-1; D is perhaps TRBD1 (6 bases). Trimming pared 8 bases from V and 5 bases from J, leaving 15 bases between. The V gene's germline CDR1 is LNHDA and CDR2 SQIVND (reference sequence). The CDR3 sequence is 13 residues long.